This entry lists 2 T cell receptor beta chains sequenced from one sample in a study of blood T cell repertoires in COVID-19. Clones were sequenced by immunoSEQ multiplex PCR, and TCRdb holds only the in-frame ones, with some missing. Counted here are tens of thousands of clones, 74% occurring once; the ten biggest clones make up approximately 30%. The sample comprised peripheral blood. The receptors shown here come from a woman aged 80 or over with acute or convalescent COVID-19.

The rearrangement joins TRBV19 to TRBJ1-1, with 10 bases matching TRBD1. The CDR3 loop spans 15 amino acids. Germline CDR1 and CDR2: LNHDA and SQIVND (reference sequence). With 3 bases clipped from V and 3 bases from J, the junction kept 4 bases outside the gene matches. In nucleotides, the CDR3 is TGTGCCAGTAGTATGTGGGACAGGGGAGACACTGAAGCTTTCTTT. Its protein product is CASSMWDRGDTEAFF.

V gene TRBV5-1 combines with J gene TRBJ1-1, with TRBD1 matching over 9 bases. Germline lookup yields CDR1 SGHRS and CDR2 YFSETQ. This CDR3 is built from 15 residues. V dropped 4 bases and J dropped 1; count of bases not matched to a gene: 5. The CDR3 DNA is TGCGCCAGCAGCGGGGGACAGGGAGGGAACACTGAAGCTTTCTTT. Its translation is CASSGGQGGNTEAFF. Full variable domain (outside the CDR3, taken from reference TRBV5-1 and TRBJ1-1): KAGVTQTPRYLIKTRGQQVTLSCSPISGHRSVSWYQQTPGQGLQFLFEYFSETQRNKGNFPGRFSGRQFSNSRSEMNVSTLELGDSALYLCASSGGQGGNTEAFFGQGTRLTVV.